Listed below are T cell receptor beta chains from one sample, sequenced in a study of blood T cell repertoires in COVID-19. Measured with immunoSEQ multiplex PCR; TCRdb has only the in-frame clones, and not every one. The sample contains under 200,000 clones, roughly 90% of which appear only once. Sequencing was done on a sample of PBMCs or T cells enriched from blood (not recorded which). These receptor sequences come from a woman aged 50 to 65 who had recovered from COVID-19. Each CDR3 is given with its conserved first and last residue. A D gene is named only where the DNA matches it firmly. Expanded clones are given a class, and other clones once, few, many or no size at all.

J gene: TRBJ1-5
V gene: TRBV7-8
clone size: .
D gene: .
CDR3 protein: CASSLDSGNVQPQHF
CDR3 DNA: TGTGCCAGCAGTCTCGACTCGGGGAACGTTCAGCCCCAGCATTTT

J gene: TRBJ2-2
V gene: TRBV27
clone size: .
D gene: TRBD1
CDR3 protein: CATWTGTGELFF
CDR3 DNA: TGTGCCACCTGGACAGGCACCGGGGAGCTGTTTTTT

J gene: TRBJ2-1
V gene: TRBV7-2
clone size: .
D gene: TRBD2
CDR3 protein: CASSFLGPGVAGGYNEQFF
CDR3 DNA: TGTGCCAGCAGCTTTTTGGGGCCAGGAGTAGCGGGGGGCTACAATGAGCAGTTCTTC

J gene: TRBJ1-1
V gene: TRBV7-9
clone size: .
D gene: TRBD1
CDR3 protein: CASSSLGTGVSNTEAFF
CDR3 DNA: TGTGCCAGCAGCTCCCTCGGGACAGGGGTTTCGAACACTGAAGCTTTCTTT

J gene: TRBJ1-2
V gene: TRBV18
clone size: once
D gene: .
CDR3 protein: CASSPAQGTNYGYTF
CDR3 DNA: TGTGCCAGCTCACCTGCGCAGGGAACTAACTATGGCTACACCTTC

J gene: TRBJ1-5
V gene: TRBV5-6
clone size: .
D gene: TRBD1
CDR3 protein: CASSLMSETGNQPQHF
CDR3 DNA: TGTGCCAGCAGCTTGATGTCAGAGACAGGGAATCAGCCCCAGCATTTT

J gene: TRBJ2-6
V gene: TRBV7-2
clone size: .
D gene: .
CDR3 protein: CASSRRASSGANVLTF
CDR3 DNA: TGTGCCAGCAGCCGGAGGGCCTCTTCTGGGGCCAACGTCCTGACTTTC

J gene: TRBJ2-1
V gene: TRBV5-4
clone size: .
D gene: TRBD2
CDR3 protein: CASSLVLREDEQFF
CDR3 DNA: TGTGCCAGCAGCTTGGTGTTACGGGAGGATGAGCAGTTCTTC

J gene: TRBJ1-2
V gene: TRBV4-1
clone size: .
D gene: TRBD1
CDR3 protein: CASSQVGTEEGYTF
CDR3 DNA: TGCGCCAGCAGCCAAGTCGGGACAGAAGAGGGCTACACCTTC

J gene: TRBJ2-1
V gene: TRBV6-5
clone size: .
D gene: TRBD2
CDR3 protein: CASSYSSGGVLDEQFF
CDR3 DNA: TGTGCCAGCAGTTACTCCAGCGGGGGTGTTTTAGATGAGCAGTTCTTC

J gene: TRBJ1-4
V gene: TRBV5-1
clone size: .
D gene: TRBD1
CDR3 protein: CASSLGAGTANEKLFF
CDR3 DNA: TGCGCCAGCAGCTTGGGCGCCGGGACAGCAAATGAAAAACTGTTTTTT

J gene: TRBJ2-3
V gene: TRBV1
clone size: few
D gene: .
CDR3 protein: CTSRLAGPAADTQYF
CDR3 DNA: TGCACCAGCAGATTAGCGGGGCCTGCCGCAGATACGCAGTATTTT

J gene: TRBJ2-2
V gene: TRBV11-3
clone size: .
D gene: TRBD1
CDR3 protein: CASSLGQGFGGELFF
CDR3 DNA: TGTGCCAGCAGCCTGGGACAGGGCTTCGGCGGGGAGCTGTTTTTT

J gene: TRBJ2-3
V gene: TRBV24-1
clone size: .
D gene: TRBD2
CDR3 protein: CATSLRGYTDTQYF
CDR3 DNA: TGTGCCACCAGTCTGCGGGGGTACACAGATACGCAGTATTTT

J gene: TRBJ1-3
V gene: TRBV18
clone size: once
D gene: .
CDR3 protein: CASSPQRGEGNTIYF
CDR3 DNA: TGTGCCAGCTCACCACAACGGGGGGAAGGAAACACCATATATTTT

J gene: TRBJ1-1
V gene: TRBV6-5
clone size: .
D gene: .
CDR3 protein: CASSYPPGRDAFF
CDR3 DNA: TGTGCCAGCAGTTACCCCCCGGGGAGGGACGCTTTCTTT

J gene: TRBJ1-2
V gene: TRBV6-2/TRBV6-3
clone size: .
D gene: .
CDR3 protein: CASSPLTTTQGDYGYTF
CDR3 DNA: TGTGCCAGCAGCCCTCTCACAACTACACAAGGGGACTATGGCTACACCTTC

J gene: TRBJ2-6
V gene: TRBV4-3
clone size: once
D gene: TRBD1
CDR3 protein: CASSKDRRSSGANVLTF
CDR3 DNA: TGCGCCAGCAGTAAGGACAGGCGGAGTTCTGGGGCCAACGTCCTGACTTTC

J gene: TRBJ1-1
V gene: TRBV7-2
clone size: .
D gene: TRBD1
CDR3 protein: CASSAKQGEAFF
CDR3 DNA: TGTGCCAGCAGCGCAAAACAGGGGGAAGCTTTCTTT

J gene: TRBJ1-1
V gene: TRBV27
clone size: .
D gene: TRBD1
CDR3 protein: CASSFAGQGLPFF
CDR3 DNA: TGTGCCAGCAGTTTCGCGGGACAGGGCTTACCTTTCTTT

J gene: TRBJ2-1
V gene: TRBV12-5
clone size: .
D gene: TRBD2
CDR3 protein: CASGLAGGRNEQFF
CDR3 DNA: TGTGCTAGTGGTCTAGCGGGGGGGCGGAATGAGCAGTTCTTC

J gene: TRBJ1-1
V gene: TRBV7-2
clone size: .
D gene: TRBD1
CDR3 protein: CASSLALGGPGQGHNTEAFF
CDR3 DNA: TGTGCCAGCAGCTTAGCACTAGGGGGCCCGGGACAGGGTCATAACACTGAAGCTTTCTTT